Below are 2 T cell receptor beta chains sequenced from a single sample in a study of CD8 T cells in ankylosing spondylitis (dated by TCRdb to about 2017). The research as a whole found: Blood from ankylosing spondylitis patients appeared to be characterized by a TCR beta motif made up of about 8 highly homologous amino acid variants.

The library was produced with 5' RACE. The data were produced on an Illumina HiSeq 2500. The public reads were quality trimmed at Q25 with fastp and then assembled into clones with MiXCR by TCRdb, keeping productive beta chains. For every CDR3 protein sequence, its rows merge into one entry that carries the most common genes and DNA. Here the sample has a few hundred thousand distinct CDR3 sequences; about 18% occur a single time. Together, the top ten hold under 55% of the sample. These receptors' targets are unknown. Sequenced sample: blood, either unsorted or a sorted T cell fraction (not recorded which). These receptors were collected from a male donor with ankylosing spondylitis.

This chain connects TRBV7-6 to TRBJ1-1, with D possibly TRBD1 on 6 matching bases. The CDR3 is made up of 15 amino acids. V lost 5 bases and J lost 2, with 15 bases in between. Germline assignment: CDR1 SGHVS and CDR2 FNYEAQ. In nucleotides, the CDR3 is TGTGCCAGCAGCCAGCTCGCAGGGGCCAACACTGAAGCTTTCTTT. Encoded protein: CASSQLAGANTEAFF.

This sequence joins TRBV7-9 and TRBJ2-3; D call uncertain. Per germline, CDR1 SEHNR and CDR2 FQNEAQ (reference sequence). The CDR3 has 17 residues. V lost 7 bases and J 4 bases, leaving 24 bases between the germline ends. The chain's CDR3 is CASIVGLEDVMPDTQYF. The CDR3 DNA sequence: TGTGCCAGCATCGTCGGCCTAGAGGATGTAATGCCAGATACGCAGTATTTT.